Below, one T cell receptor (beta chain) is given with its context. Its matching antigen is unknown. It was with a sample-barcoded 5' primer and a J-beta primer mix that a second PCR of roughly 7 to 11 cycles was run. MiXCR was run by TCRdb on the 5' RACE reads, yielding one entry per CDR3 protein. The sample lists fewer than 1 million distinct CDR3 sequences, about 42% occurring once. These data are taken from a study of blood T cells in healthy people across ages. General study points: The lack of PBMC sorting stopped any conclusive naive versus antigen-experienced comparison. Researchers judged that diversity estimates from one million T cells fell short of true values. Long-lived donors had more naive CD4+ cells and higher diversity than aged donors.

This CDR3 has 14 residues. From germline, CDR1 is SGHDN and CDR2 FVKESK. V dropped 4 bases and J dropped 7 bases, with 11 bases sitting between them. V gene TRBV14 combines with J gene TRBJ1-6; the D gene is possibly TRBD1 (5 bases). The sequenced material came from blood. The clonotype originates from a man in his fifties or sixties in good health. CDR3: CASSRQRANSPLHF. CDR3 nucleotides: TGTGCCAGCAGCCGACAGAGGGCGAATTCACCCCTCCACTTT. The variable domain in full, with the rest retrieved from reference TRBV14 and TRBJ1-6, is EAGVTQFPSHSVIEKGQTVTLRCDPISGHDNLYWYRRVMGKEIKFLLHFVKESKQDESGMPNNRFLAERTGGTYSTLKVQPAELEDSGVYFCASSRQRANSPLHFGNGTRLTVT.